This TCR beta chain was observed in a study of blood T cell repertoires in COVID-19. Turning to the study itself: From the United States, Italy and Spain came samples of acute and convalescent COVID-19. T cells, B-cell-depleted T cells, or PBMCs provided the cDNA or gDNA that served as material.

Under the authors' procedure: The authors estimated nucleated cell counts from reference gene primer amplification. Sequenced by immunoSEQ multiplex PCR; TCRdb stores in-frame clones only, minus some. For V, J and clone size, that table is used; D and trimming come from the DNA. This sample has about 190,000 clones, with more than 75% found just once. The Seattle patients joined while their infection was active and were tracked longitudinally afterward. Per the germline V gene, CDR1 is SGHNT and CDR2 is YYREEE (reference sequence). Trimming stripped 4 bases from V and 6 bases from J, with 19 bases between. The CDR3 length is 16 residues.

The receptor's source is a woman aged 55-75 years with COVID-19, enrolled during active disease. Source material: peripheral blood. The rearrangement uses TRBV5-4 and TRBJ2-2; no definite D call. The CDR3 sequence is CASSPRKPGSAGELFF. CDR3 nucleotides: TGTGCCAGCAGCCCGAGGAAACCTGGCAGCGCCGGGGAGCTGTTTTTT. The entire variable domain, with the rest obtained from reference TRBV5-4 and TRBJ2-2, is as follows: ETGVTQSPTHLIKTRGQQVTLRCSSQSGHNTVSWYQQALGQGPQFIFQYYREEENGRGNFPPRFSGLQFPNYSSELNVNALELDDSALYLCASSPRKPGSAGELFFGEGSRLTVL.